This TCR beta chain was sequenced in a study of cytomegalovirus exposure and HLA in healthy donors. General study findings and limits: In vitro checks showed that a few CMV-associated chains really do target CMV antigens. Published work reported that the classifier diagnosed cytomegalovirus status with high specificity and sensitivity. The listing of roughly 160 TCR beta chains classed them as cytomegalovirus-associated.

Separate from the approximately 650-subject first cohort, the roughly 120-subject validation cohort was the one that the donors belonged to. A note on this clone: What it binds is not known.

V dropped 1 base and J dropped 4 bases, with 11 bases sitting between them. Germline loops: CDR1 SGHTA, CDR2 FQGNSA. CDR3 length: 14 residues. The table came from immunoSEQ multiplex PCR; TCRdb's copy has only in-frame clones and leaves some out. The sample has some 200,000 clones, approximately 86% seen once. The V call is TRBV7-2, the J call TRBJ2-7; D may be TRBD1 (5 bases). This TCR came from a man aged 25 to 40 in good health and CMV-seropositive. Source material: PBMCs. The CDR3 bases are TGTGCCAGCAGCTTAGTAGCCAGGGATTACGAGCAGTACTTC. Translation gives CASSLVARDYEQYF.